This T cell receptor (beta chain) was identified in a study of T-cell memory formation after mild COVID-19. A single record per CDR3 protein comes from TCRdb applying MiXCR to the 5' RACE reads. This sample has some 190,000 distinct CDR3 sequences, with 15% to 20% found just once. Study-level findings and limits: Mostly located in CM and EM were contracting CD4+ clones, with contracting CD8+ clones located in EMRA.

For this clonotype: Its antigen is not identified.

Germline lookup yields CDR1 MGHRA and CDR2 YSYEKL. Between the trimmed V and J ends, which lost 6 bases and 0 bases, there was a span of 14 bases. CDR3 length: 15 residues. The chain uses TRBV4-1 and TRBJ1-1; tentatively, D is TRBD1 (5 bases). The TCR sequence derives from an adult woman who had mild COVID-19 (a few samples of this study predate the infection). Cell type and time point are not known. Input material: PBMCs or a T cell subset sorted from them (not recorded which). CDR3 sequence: CASRPGGTVNTEAFF. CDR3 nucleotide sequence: TGCGCCAGCAGACCTGGGGGGACGGTGAACACTGAAGCTTTCTTT.